A single sample gave rise to the 8 T cell receptor beta chains below, sequenced in a study of blood T cell repertoires in COVID-19. The protocol was immunoSEQ multiplex PCR, while the TCRdb copy is restricted to in-frame clones and leaves out a portion. The sample includes 250,000 to 350,000 clones, around 90% of them seen just once. The sequenced sample consisted of peripheral blood. The receptor source for this set is a woman in her fifties or sixties with COVID-19, enrolled during active disease.

This sequence joins TRBV12-5 and TRBJ2-7; maybe TRBD2 (6 bases). The CDR3 runs 12 residues. Germline CDR1 reads LGHNT; CDR2 reads FRNRAP. V lost 7 bases and J 3 bases, leaving 10 bases between the germline ends. CDR3 sequence: CASASDHYEQYF. The CDR3 nucleotides read TGTGCTAGTGCTAGCGACCACTACGAGCAGTACTTC.

CDR3 region: CASSLEGAPNQPQHF. CDR3 bases: TGTGCCAGCAGCTTGGAGGGGGCCCCCAATCAGCCCCAGCATTTT. The chain employs TRBV5-8 and TRBJ1-5, with 7 positions matching TRBD1. The V gene end was trimmed by 0 bases and the J gene end by 3 bases; junction bases not matched to a gene: 3. In germline, CDR1 is SGHTS, CDR2 YDEGEE. The CDR3 is 15 amino acids.

The chain couples TRBV7-9 to TRBJ1-1; 8 bases are shared with TRBD1. In germline, CDR1 is SEHNR, CDR2 FQNEAQ (reference sequence). J was trimmed by 0 bases and V by 5 bases; bases with no gene match: 11. The CDR3 runs to 17 residues. CDR3 residues: CASSRMDRAGMNTEAFF. DNA for the CDR3: TGTGCCAGCAGCCGAATGGACAGGGCCGGGATGAACACTGAAGCTTTCTTT.

V and J are TRBV10-3 and TRBJ2-7; 8 bases are a match to TRBD1. V lost 7 bases, J lost 5 bases, and 7 bases stayed unmatched. The CDR3 length is 13 residues. Germline V CDR1 and CDR2: ENHRY, SYGVKD. The CDR3 reads CAINSGQGDEQYF. Written as DNA, the CDR3 is TGTGCCATCAACTCCGGACAGGGCGACGAGCAGTACTTC.

This chain uses TRBV19 with TRBJ2-1; a weak D match, TRBD2 (5 bases). Germline lookup yields CDR1 LNHDA and CDR2 SQIVND (reference sequence). This CDR3 has 15 residues. V was clipped by 1 base and J by 3 bases, with 10 bases between them. CDR3 nucleotides: TGTGCCAGTAGTATAGTATCGGGAATCTACAATGAGCAGTTCTTC. Its translation: CASSIVSGIYNEQFF.

The chain combines TRBV7-2 with TRBJ2-1; the D gene is possibly TRBD1 (6 bases). Deletions cut 0 bases from V and 0 bases from J, with 18 bases between. The CDR3 sequence is 19 residues long. CDR1 SGHTA and CDR2 FQGNSA come from the germline V gene. Here the CDR3 DNA reads TGTGCCAGCAGCTTAGCGAGGGGGACCACTTCTAGCTCCTACAATGAGCAGTTCTTC. It translates to CASSLARGTTSSSYNEQFF.

In the case of this clone: The junction differs from germline at one of its ends, possibly a read error. The chain combines TRBV5-4 with TRBJ1-1; a weak D match, TRBD1 (6 bases). Germline V gene lookup returns CDR1 SGHNT and CDR2 YYREEE (reference sequence). CDR3 length: 13 residues. The CDR3 bases are TGTGCCAGCAGCTCCGGACAGAACTCTGAAGCTTTCTTT. The encoded protein is CASSSGQNSEAFF.

The rearrangement joins TRBV7-9 to TRBJ2-5; possibly TRBD2 for D (5 bases). The CDR3 is 16 amino acids. Germline loops: CDR1 SEHNR, CDR2 FQNEAQ (reference sequence). With 0 bases removed from V and 1 base from J, the gap between germline ends came to 12 bases. The CDR3 nucleotides read TGTGCCAGCAGCTTAGCGCGGGCTAGCACCCAAGAGACCCAGTACTTC. This gives the protein CASSLARASTQETQYF.